Listed below are T cell receptor beta chains from one sample, sequenced in a study of blood T cells in healthy people across ages. One entry per CDR3 protein, called by TCRdb with MiXCR from the 5' RACE reads. The table lists 720,000 or so distinct CDR3 sequences, 40% to 45% of them singletons, with around 30% in the top ten. The specimen sequenced was blood. These receptors came from a man aged 80 or over in good health. Each CDR3 is given with its conserved first and last residue. A D gene is named only where the DNA matches it firmly. A clone size is listed for some rows: how often the clone was seen (once, few, many), or a class if it is expanded.

length	V	J	D	size	DNA	CDR3
14	TRBV4-3	TRBJ2-7	-	-	TGCGCCAGCATCCAAGGGCAGCACTCCTACGAGCAGTACTTC	CASIQGQHSYEQYF
14	TRBV29-1	TRBJ2-2	TRBD1	-	TGCAGCGTTGATACAGGGACAGTCACCGGGGAGCTGTTTTTT	CSVDTGTVTGELFF
16	TRBV12-3/TRBV12-4	TRBJ2-1	-	-	TGTGCCAGCAGTCCCCGCGGCAGATTCTCCTACAATGAGCAGTTCTTC	CASSPRGRFSYNEQFF
13	TRBV6-1	TRBJ2-1	-	-	TGTGCCAGCAGTGAAAGCCAGGTCAATGAGCAGTTCTTC	CASSESQVNEQFF
14	TRBV20-1	TRBJ2-5	-	-	TGCAGTGCCCCAGGCACCGGGGTTGAAGAGACCCAGTACTTC	CSAPGTGVEETQYF
14	TRBV28	TRBJ2-7	-	-	TGTGCCAGCAGTTTCTCCAGGGCCCCCTACGAGCAGTACTTC	CASSFSRAPYEQYF
15	TRBV3-1	TRBJ2-7	-	-	TGTGCCAGCAGCCAACGCCGGACAGTCTCCTACGAGCAGTACTTC	CASSQRRTVSYEQYF
16	TRBV3-1	TRBJ2-1	TRBD2	-	TGTGCCAGCAACAGGGCAGGCGGGAGGGCCGGCAATGAGCAGTTCTTC	CASNRAGGRAGNEQFF
15	TRBV27	TRBJ1-4	-	-	TGTGCCAGCAGTCCAGAACAGGAAACTAATGAAAAACTGTTTTTT	CASSPEQETNEKLFF
17	TRBV7-8	TRBJ2-1	-	few	TGTGCCAGCAGCTCCCCTCTGGAGCGAAGCTCCTACAATGAGCAGTTCTTC	CASSSPLERSSYNEQFF
15	TRBV3-1	TRBJ1-5	TRBD1	few	TGTGCCAGCAGCCCCCGGACAGGGGACAATCAGCCCCAGCATTTT	CASSPRTGDNQPQHF
17	TRBV5-6	TRBJ2-4	TRBD2	few	TGTGCCAGCAGCAGACTAGCGGGAGGAACAGCCAAAAACATTCAGTACTTC	CASSRLAGGTAKNIQYF
17	TRBV20-1	TRBJ2-4	-	few	TGCAGTGCTAGAGATCATTTGGCGGGGACAGCCAAAAACATTCAGTACTTC	CSARDHLAGTAKNIQYF
13	TRBV14	TRBJ1-1	-	few	TGTGCCAGCAGCCAAGAAAGAAGGGGTGAAGCTTTCTTT	CASSQERRGEAFF
13	TRBV3-1	TRBJ1-5	-	few	TGTGCCAGCAGTTTGAACAGGGTACAGCCCCAGCATTTT	CASSLNRVQPQHF
14	TRBV14	TRBJ2-1	-	few	TGTGCCAGCAGCCAAGAACCAAGTTCAGGGAAGCAGTTCTTC	CASSQEPSSGKQFF
15	TRBV20-1	TRBJ2-1	TRBD2	few	TGCAGTGCTAGAGATCGGACTAGGAGCGTCAATGAGCAGTTCTTC	CSARDRTRSVNEQFF
15	TRBV9	TRBJ2-1	-	-	TGTGCCAGCAGCGTAGAAGGGCTACCCTACAATGAGCAGTTCTTC	CASSVEGLPYNEQFF
16	TRBV7-2	TRBJ1-5	-	once	TGTGCCAGCAGCCGTTCAAGTATCAATAGCAATCAGCCCCAGCATTTT	CASSRSSINSNQPQHF
17	TRBV6-2/TRBV6-3	TRBJ2-7	-	many	TGTGCCAGCAGTTATTCGCGCAGAAGCCGATTCTCCTACGAGCAGTACTTC	CASSYSRRSRFSYEQYF
15	TRBV12-3/TRBV12-4	TRBJ1-1	-	-	TGTGCCAGCAGTTTAGAACCCAGGGTCAACACTGAAGCTTTCTTT	CASSLEPRVNTEAFF
15	TRBV9	TRBJ2-5	TRBD2	-	TGTGCCAGCAGCTCTCAGACTAGCGGGGTCGAGACCCAGTACTTC	CASSSQTSGVETQYF
15	TRBV20-1	TRBJ2-3	-	-	TGCAGTGCTAGTACGGGGGTTGCCAGCACAGATACGCAGTATTTT	CSASTGVASTDTQYF
14	TRBV5-1	TRBJ2-5	-	few	TGCGCCAGCAGCCCGACCAGGGGCCAAGAGACCCAGTACTTC	CASSPTRGQETQYF
16	TRBV7-2	TRBJ2-5	TRBD2	many	TGTGCCAGCAGCCCCCCCTCTAGCGGAGAGGGGAAGACCCAGTACTTC	CASSPPSSGEGKTQYF
18	TRBV5-1	TRBJ2-4	-	-	TGCGCCAGCAGCTTGCCCCAATCAGGCCTAAGAGCCAAAAACATTCAGTACTTC	CASSLPQSGLRAKNIQYF
16	TRBV7-2	TRBJ2-4	-	-	TGTGCCAGCAGCGGAGTGGGGGGCTCGGCCAAAAACATTCAGTACTTC	CASSGVGGSAKNIQYF
11	TRBV25-1	TRBJ2-1	-	-	TGTGCCAGCAGTGATGCAGGGGTGCAGTTCTTC	CASSDAGVQFF
12	TRBV29-1	TRBJ2-7	-	many	TGCAGCGTTGAAGATCGTGGCTACGAGCAGTACTTC	CSVEDRGYEQYF
15	TRBV9	TRBJ2-5	-	-	TGTGCCAGCAGCGTTGGGCCCCGCAGCCAAGAGACCCAGTACTTC	CASSVGPRSQETQYF
15	TRBV4-2	TRBJ2-5	-	many	TGTGCCAGCAGCCAAGATCGGGACTACCAAGAGACCCAGTACTTC	CASSQDRDYQETQYF
16	TRBV5-6	TRBJ2-5	-	once	TGTGCCAGCAGCTTGTTGGGCGGCGCGGGGGCCGAGACCCAGTACTTC	CASSLLGGAGAETQYF
17	TRBV3-1	TRBJ2-7	TRBD1	few	TGTGCCAGCAGCCGATCTAGGGGGCCCGGTCTGAGTGGCGAGCAGTACTTC	CASSRSRGPGLSGEQYF
14	TRBV7-2	TRBJ2-7	-	many	TGTGCCAGCAGAAAAAGGGAGTCCGCCTACGAGCAGTACTTC	CASRKRESAYEQYF